Listed here are 22 T cell receptor beta chains from one sample, sequenced in a study of early T cells in non-severe SARS-CoV-2 infection. TCRdb reanalysed the 5' RACE reads using MiXCR and keeps one entry per CDR3 protein. The sample consists of more than 60,000 distinct CDR3 sequences, over 4.5% of them appearing once. The sample comprised whole blood. These TCRs come from an adult who was a healthcare worker with PCR-confirmed SARS-CoV-2 infection or an uninfected control (not recorded which).

V usage is TRBV3-1 and J usage is TRBJ1-2; 8 bases agree with TRBD1. This CDR3 has 15 amino acids. CDR1 is LGHDT and CDR2 is YNNKEL in the germline V gene (reference sequence). J gave up 0 bases and V 3 bases, and 3 bases lay outside the gene matches. The CDR3 reads CASSQDRDTNYGYTF. In nucleotides, the CDR3 is TGTGCCAGCAGCCAGGACAGGGACACTAACTATGGCTACACCTTC.

The V gene is TRBV4-1, the J gene TRBJ2-3, with 9 bases fitting TRBD1. After removal of 1 base from V and 6 bases from J, the junction contained 5 bases not matched to a gene. Germline CDR1 MGHRA, CDR2 YSYEKL. The CDR3 totals 15 residues. The DNA for the CDR3 is TGCGCCAGCAGCCAAGGGGACAGGGACGGGGATACGCAGTATTTT. This codes for CASSQGDRDGDTQYF.

The gene calls are TRBV20-1 and TRBJ2-1; tentatively, D is TRBD2 (6 bases). The CDR3 runs to 14 residues. Trimming took 0 bases from V and 12 from J, leaving 18 bases between them. The germline gives CDR1 DFQATT, CDR2 SNEGSKA (reference sequence). The CDR3, as DNA: TGCAGTGCTAGAGATCCCTGGACTACAGGAGGGCAGTTCTTC. Translating it yields CSARDPWTTGGQFF.

For this clonotype: Possible read error: a much larger clone is one base away. This chain uses TRBV7-6 with TRBJ1-2; D is perhaps TRBD1 (6 bases). CDR3 size: 13 residues. Germline V lookup: CDR1 SGHVS, CDR2 FNYEAQ. The CDR3 region has the DNA TGTGCCAGCGGCTTTCGGGGGGGCGATGGCTACACCTTC. Amino acids: CASGFRGGDGYTF.

In this sample, this clonotype turned up many times. J is TRBJ2-1 and V is TRBV18, with D tentatively TRBD2 (7 bases). V lost 3 bases to trimming and J lost 8 bases, with 14 bases between them. The CDR3 runs 14 residues. The germline gives CDR1 KGHSH, CDR2 LQKENI. CDR3 region: CASSPRGALDEQFF. The CDR3, as DNA: TGTGCCAGCTCACCCCGGGGGGCCCTTGATGAGCAGTTCTTC. The variable domain in full, with the rest retrieved from reference TRBV18 and TRBJ2-1, is NAGVMQNPRHLVRRRGQEARLRCSPMKGHSHVYWYRQLPEEGLKFMVYLQKENIIDESGMPKERFSAEFPKEGPSILRIQQVVRGDSAAYFCASSPRGALDEQFFGPGTRLTVL.

The CDR3 region has the DNA TGTGCCAGCAGCCCGACAGTCTATGGCTACACCTTC. Protein sequence: CASSPTVYGYTF. V usage is TRBV5-8 and J usage is TRBJ1-2; possibly TRBD1 for D (5 bases). Germline lookup yields CDR1 SGHTS and CDR2 YDEGEE. The germline V and J ends were trimmed by 4 bases and 4 bases, with 8 bases remaining between them. The CDR3 has 12 amino acids.

This clonotype came up many times. The V and J genes are TRBV2 and TRBJ2-1, with D uncertain. Trimming took 4 bases from V and 8 from J, leaving 15 bases between them. CDR3 length equals 14 residues. CDR1 and CDR2 (germline): SNHLY, FYNNEI. This CDR3 reads CASSAATSHDEQFF. DNA of the CDR3: TGTGCCAGCAGTGCGGCCACCTCTCACGATGAGCAGTTCTTC.

This clonotype showed up many times. This chain uses TRBV6-5 with TRBJ1-3; maybe TRBD1 (6 bases). There are 17 residues in the CDR3. V was shortened by 6 bases and J by 3 bases, with 21 bases between the two germline ends. The germline V gene has CDR1 MNHEY and CDR2 SVGAGI. The CDR3 loop reads CASSRVGGLLFGNTIYF. The CDR3 nucleotides are TGTGCCAGCAGCCGGGTCGGGGGGCTCTTATTTGGAAACACCATATATTTT.

The rearrangement uses TRBV2 and TRBJ2-2; TRBD2 matches at 8 bases. Germline V gene sequence: CDR1 SNHLY, CDR2 FYNNEI. The CDR3 spans 16 residues. Trimming took 5 bases from V and 1 from J; bases not matched to a gene: 6. The CDR3 DNA sequence: TGTGCCAGCAGTTGGAGCGGGGGACAGAACACCGGGGAGCTGTTTTTT. This gives the protein CASSWSGGQNTGELFF.

This clonotype was detected ten times or more. This chain joins TRBV7-8 and TRBJ2-7, with a tentative D call TRBD2 (6 bases). Per germline, CDR1 SGHVS and CDR2 FQNEAQ. CDR3 length equals 16 residues. V shed 5 bases and J shed 0 bases, with 17 bases lying between them. The CDR3 sequence: CASSPGGGESSYEQYF. The CDR3 DNA sequence: TGTGCCAGCAGCCCAGGAGGCGGGGAGAGCTCCTACGAGCAGTACTTC. Complete variable domain (other parts from reference TRBV7-8 and TRBJ2-7): GAGVSQSPRYKVAKRGQDVALRCDPISGHVSLFWYQQALGQGPEFLTYFQNEAQLDKSGLPSDRFFAERPEGSVSTLKIQRTQQEDSAVYLCASSPGGGESSYEQYFGPGTRLTVT.

This clonotype was recorded at least ten times. This sequence joins TRBV19 and TRBJ2-7; 7 bases align to TRBD2. The CDR3 extends over 12 amino acids. The germline CDR1 and CDR2 sequences are LNHDA and SQIVND (reference sequence). The V and J ends lost 8 bases and 2 bases, in that order; junction bases with no gene match: 3. In DNA, the CDR3 is TGTGCCAGTGGGACTAATCCCTACGAGCAGTACTTC. Protein product: CASGTNPYEQYF. The complete variable domain, with remaining parts taken from reference TRBV19 and TRBJ2-7, reads DGGITQSPKYLFRKEGQNVTLSCEQNLNHDAMYWYRQDPGQGLRLIYYSQIVNDFQKGDIAEGYSVSREKKESFPLTVTSAQKNPTAFYLCASGTNPYEQYFGPGTRLTVT.

This clonotype was seen more than once but under ten times. The rearrangement uses TRBV6-5 and TRBJ2-1; TRBD2 aligns across 9 bases. Germline CDR1 reads MNHEY; CDR2 reads SVGAGI. Trimming at V came to 6 bases and at J to 3 bases, leaving 6 bases not matched to a gene. The CDR3 is 15 amino acids. The CDR3 sequence: CASRETSGSYNEQFF. The DNA of the CDR3 is TGTGCCAGCAGAGAGACTAGCGGAAGCTACAATGAGCAGTTCTTC.

This clonotype was found many times. This sequence joins TRBV4-2 and TRBJ2-1; 9 bases map to TRBD2. Germline V gene sequence: CDR1 LGHNA, CDR2 YNFKEQ. V was pared by 1 base and J by 3 bases, with 7 bases of the junction left unmatched. The CDR3 consists of 17 residues. The chain's CDR3 is CASSQAQEAGGYNEQFF. In DNA form, the CDR3 reads TGTGCCAGCAGCCAAGCCCAAGAAGCGGGAGGCTACAATGAGCAGTTCTTC.

Many counts were recorded for this clonotype. The V gene is TRBV12-3 or TRBV12-4, the J gene TRBJ1-1; 7 bases line up with TRBD1. V gave up 2 bases and J gave up 2 bases; unmatched junction bases: 5. CDR3 length: 15 residues. CDR3 DNA: TGTGCCAGCAGTTTAAAATCAGGGGGTAACACTGAAGCTTTCTTT. Residues: CASSLKSGGNTEAFF.

The chain links TRBV7-9 to TRBJ2-4; D unclear. The V gene lost 1 base and the J gene lost 7 bases, with 5 bases spanning the gap. The CDR3 contains 12 residues. Looked up from germline, CDR1 is SEHNR and CDR2 is FQNEAQ (reference sequence). This chain's CDR3 is CASSLDSNIQYF. CDR3 nucleotides: TGTGCCAGCAGCTTAGACAGCAACATTCAGTACTTC.

This clonotype was recorded at least ten times. The chain is built from TRBV18 and TRBJ2-2; D may be TRBD2 (5 bases). V was pared by 3 bases and J by 0 bases, with 8 bases between. Germline CDR1 KGHSH, CDR2 LQKENI. There are 15 residues in the CDR3. The CDR3 loop is CASSPGLPNTGELFF. The CDR3 nucleotides read TGTGCCAGCTCACCCGGACTGCCGAACACCGGGGAGCTGTTTTTT.

The chain couples TRBV3-1 to TRBJ2-7; 11 positions agree with TRBD2. V shed 1 base and J 5 bases; nucleotides not matched to a gene: 4. The CDR3 contains 15 residues. The germline V gene encodes CDR1 LGHDT and CDR2 YNNKEL (reference sequence). CDR3 in DNA: TGTGCCAGCAGCCAAGCGAGACTAGCGGGAAACGAGCAGTACTTC. Translation: CASSQARLAGNEQYF.

As DNA, the CDR3 is TGTGCCAGCAGCTACGGGACAGAATTTGGCACTGAAGCTTTCTTT. It encodes CASSYGTEFGTEAFF. The rearrangement uses TRBV6-5 and TRBJ1-1; 7 bases are shared with TRBD1. This CDR3 region has 15 residues. Unmatched junction bases numbered 11, after V lost 6 bases and J lost 4 bases. The V gene's germline CDR1 is MNHEY and CDR2 SVGAGI.

This clonotype was seen repeatedly, ten times or more. V gene TRBV7-9 combines with J gene TRBJ1-4; possible D gene TRBD1, 6 bases. Per germline, CDR1 SEHNR and CDR2 FQNEAQ (reference sequence). CDR3 size: 15 residues. Deletions cut 0 bases from V and 5 bases from J, with 10 bases between. As DNA, the CDR3 is TGTGCCAGCAGCTTAGCGCAGGGGTCAAATGAAAAACTGTTTTTT. This sequence encodes CASSLAQGSNEKLFF.

This chain connects TRBV19 to TRBJ2-5, with TRBD1 as a possible D gene (6 bases). Trimming left V 8 bases short and J 4 bases short, with 14 bases between. The CDR3 runs to 13 residues. Germline CDR1 and CDR2: LNHDA and SQIVND (reference sequence). CDR3 sequence (DNA): TGTGCCAGTGGACCCGGGACAACAGAGACCCAGTACTTC. This codes for CASGPGTTETQYF.

The table lists this clonotype with many counts. This sequence joins TRBV4-3 and TRBJ1-1; weak D call: TRBD1 (6 bases). The V gene's germline CDR1 is LGHNA and CDR2 YSLEER. This CDR3 is 14 amino acids long. Trimming removed 4 bases at V and 4 bases at J, with 13 bases between. DNA of the CDR3: TGCGCCAGCAGCCGGAATGGACAGAGCACTGAAGCTTTCTTT. Protein sequence: CASSRNGQSTEAFF.

Many counts were recorded for this clonotype. The J gene is TRBJ1-2, the V gene TRBV28; TRBD1 agrees at 11 bases. The CDR3 is 15 amino acids. Germline V CDR1 and CDR2: MDHEN, SYDVKM. V gave up 6 bases and J gave up 8 bases; unmatched junction bases: 11. CDR3 residues: CASRAGGQGASGYTF. CDR3 bases: TGTGCCAGCAGGGCCGGAGGACAGGGGGCATCCGGCTACACCTTC.